The 25 T cell receptor beta chains given below trace back to one sample, sequenced in a study of cytomegalovirus exposure and HLA in healthy donors. The PCR contained 60 Vbeta and 13 Jbeta primers. Profiling relied on immunoSEQ multiplex PCR, and the TCRdb table lists in-frame clones only, not all of them. The table has over 100,000 clones, around 76% seen once. Sequences were obtained from PBMCs. Every receptor here comes from a male donor in good health and CMV-seronegative.

About this clone: Mismatch with germline at one junction end may stem from a read error. This rearrangement joins TRBV4-1 to TRBJ2-7, with D perhaps matching TRBD2 (5 bases). This CDR3 spans 12 amino acids. CDR1 MGHRA and CDR2 YSYEKL come from the germline V gene. The CDR3 protein is CASSLPGLAHHF. The CDR3 coding sequence is TGCGCCAGCAGCCTCCCCGGGCTAGCCCACCACTTC.

This clone was counted only a few times. CDR3 nucleotides: TGTGCCAGCAAGGGAGACAATGAGCAGTTCTTC. Amino acids: CASKGDNEQFF. The rearrangement links TRBV9 to TRBJ2-1, with D perhaps matching TRBD2 (5 bases). In germline, CDR1 is SGDLS, CDR2 YYNGEE. Trimming removed 6 bases from V and 5 bases from J, with 6 bases in between. The CDR3 sequence is 11 residues long.

J is TRBJ1-2 and V is TRBV29-1, with D perhaps matching TRBD1 (5 bases). The CDR3 has 13 residues. Deletions cut 1 base from V and 2 bases from J, with 8 bases between. Germline CDR1 SQVTM, CDR2 ANQGSEA. CDR3 sequence (DNA): TGCAGCGTTGAAGCAGGGCCGAACTATGGCTACACCTTC. This translates into CSVEAGPNYGYTF.

In this sample, this clone turned up a few times. This chain's CDR3 is CASSPNREASYEQYF. CDR3 DNA: TGTGCCAGCAGCCCCAACAGGGAAGCCTCCTACGAGCAGTACTTC. This rearrangement joins TRBV28 to TRBJ2-7; maybe TRBD1 (6 bases). Germline V gene lookup returns CDR1 MDHEN and CDR2 SYDVKM. There are 15 residues in the CDR3. V was trimmed by 6 bases and J by 0 bases, leaving 15 bases between them.

This sequence joins TRBV5-4 and TRBJ2-7; possibly TRBD2 for D (6 bases). V lost 4 bases and J lost 3, with 14 bases in between. The CDR3 length is 14 residues. Germline CDR1 reads SGHNT; CDR2 reads YYREEE (reference sequence). CDR3 coding DNA: TGTGCCAGCAGCCCGGGGGTATCTAACTACGAGCAGTACTTC. Translated: CASSPGVSNYEQYF. The full variable domain, completed using reference TRBV5-4 and TRBJ2-7, is ETGVTQSPTHLIKTRGQQVTLRCSSQSGHNTVSWYQQALGQGPQFIFQYYREEENGRGNFPPRFSGLQFPNYSSELNVNALELDDSALYLCASSPGVSNYEQYFGPGTRLTVT.

The V gene is TRBV25-1, the J gene TRBJ2-2; the D gene is possibly TRBD1 (6 bases). Trimming removed 5 bases from V and 5 bases from J, with 18 bases in between. The germline V gene encodes CDR1 MGHDK and CDR2 SYGVNS. CDR3 size: 16 residues. The CDR3 nucleotides read TGTGCCAGCAGTCCGACAGGAGAGGCCCAAACCGGGGAGCTGTTTTTT. The encoded protein is CASSPTGEAQTGELFF.

V is TRBV19 and J is TRBJ2-1, with 12 nucleotides matching TRBD2. This CDR3 is 18 amino acids long. Germline CDR1 reads LNHDA; CDR2 reads SQIVND (reference sequence). With 3 bases clipped from V and 4 bases from J, the junction kept 10 bases outside the gene matches. Here the CDR3 reads CASSIQALAGGFYNEQFF. The DNA of the CDR3 is TGTGCCAGTAGTATCCAGGCACTAGCGGGAGGATTTTACAATGAGCAGTTCTTC.

CDR3 in amino acids: CASRITGNPNQPQHF. The CDR3 region has the DNA TGTGCCAGTAGAATAACAGGGAACCCCAATCAGCCCCAGCATTTT. The chain is built from TRBV6-6 and TRBJ1-5, with D maybe TRBD1 (6 bases). CDR3 size: 15 residues. Germline CDR1 is MNHNY and CDR2 is SVGAGI (reference sequence). Trimming shortened V by 9 bases and J by 3 bases, and 18 bases separated the two germline ends.

V usage is TRBV10-3 and J usage is TRBJ1-4; D is possibly TRBD1 (6 bases). Germline-derived CDR1 and CDR2 are ENHRY and SYGVKD. The CDR3 runs 14 residues. The germline V and J ends were trimmed by 2 bases and 6 bases, with 10 bases remaining between them. Here the CDR3 reads CAISEEAGDEKLFF. DNA for the CDR3: TGTGCCATCAGTGAGGAGGCAGGGGATGAAAAACTGTTTTTT.

This clone was seen once. V and J are TRBV28 and TRBJ1-5; TRBD1 might be the D (5 bases). Between the trimmed V and J ends, which lost 4 bases and 0 bases, there was a span of 22 bases. Germline CDR1 and CDR2: MDHEN and SYDVKM. The length of the CDR3 is 19 residues. As DNA, the CDR3 is TGTGCCAGCAGTTACGTAAGTGGAGGGGTCCTATATAGCAATCAGCCCCAGCATTTT. It encodes CASSYVSGGVLYSNQPQHF.

This clone has a handful of counts. The CDR3 sequence: CASSATGNTEAFF. As DNA, the CDR3 is TGTGCCAGCAGCGCCACAGGGAACACTGAAGCTTTCTTT. This chain uses TRBV9 with TRBJ1-1; D perhaps matches TRBD1 (5 bases). V was cut by 3 bases and J by 1 base, with 7 bases left in between. CDR3 length equals 13 residues. In germline, CDR1 is SGDLS, CDR2 YYNGEE. Filled out from reference TRBV9 and TRBJ1-1, the complete variable domain reads DSGVTQTPKHLITATGQRVTLRCSPRSGDLSVYWYQQSLDQGLQFLIQYYNGEERAKGNILERFSAQQFPDLHSELNLSSLELGDSALYFCASSATGNTEAFFGQGTRLTVV.

This rearrangement joins TRBV15 to TRBJ2-2; D remains ambiguous. This CDR3 comprises 17 residues. Germline V gives CDR1 LNHNV, CDR2 YYDKDF (reference sequence). V lost 0 bases and J 0 bases, leaving 11 bases between the germline ends. The CDR3: CATSRDLGISNTGELFF. CDR3 DNA: TGTGCCACCAGCAGAGATCTGGGCATTTCGAACACCGGGGAGCTGTTTTTT.

The chain couples TRBV13 to TRBJ2-1; TRBD1 agrees at 10 bases. Germline V gene data show CDR1 as PRHDT and CDR2 as FYEKMQ (reference sequence). V dropped 5 bases and J dropped 7; count of bases not matched to a gene: 2. There are 13 residues in the CDR3. DNA of the CDR3: TGTGCCAGCAGCCTGGACAGGGGGAATGAGCAGTTCTTC. Protein: CASSLDRGNEQFF.

The CDR3 loop reads CASSYRGGDGEKLFF. The CDR3 region has the DNA TGTGCCAGCAGTTACAGAGGGGGAGACGGTGAAAAACTGTTTTTT. The rearrangement uses TRBV6-6 and TRBJ1-4, with D perhaps TRBD1 (6 bases). Germline values: CDR1 MNHNY, CDR2 SVGAGI (reference sequence). The CDR3 sequence is 15 residues long. Trimming stripped 2 bases from V and 7 bases from J, with 14 bases between.

V gene TRBV6-1 combines with J gene TRBJ1-1; 7 nucleotides line up with TRBD1. The germline gives CDR1 MNHNS, CDR2 SASEGT. The CDR3 is 16 residues long. Trimming cost V 2 bases and J 5 bases; bases outside gene matches: 11. The CDR3 bases are TGTGCCAGCAGTGAACTTAACAGGGGATTGAGAACTGAAGCTTTCTTT. It yields the protein CASSELNRGLRTEAFF.

This clone occurred a few times. The V and J genes are TRBV5-6 and TRBJ2-5; TRBD1 agrees at 9 bases. The V and J ends lost 4 bases and 2 bases, in that order; junction bases with no gene match: 9. The CDR3 is made up of 16 amino acids. Germline assignment: CDR1 SGHDT and CDR2 YYEEEE. In DNA form, the CDR3 reads TGTGCCAGCAGCCCCCTGGGACAGGGAACTCAAGAGACCCAGTACTTC. Encoded protein: CASSPLGQGTQETQYF.

The chain is built from TRBV19 and TRBJ1-2; 9 positions agree with TRBD1. Germline values: CDR1 LNHDA, CDR2 SQIVND (reference sequence). The CDR3 runs to 16 residues. The J segment lost 8 bases and the V segment lost 4 bases, leaving 14 bases of the junction unmatched. The DNA for the CDR3 is TGTGCCAGTAGTAGACCCGGAGGGACAGGGTCCAGGGGCTACACCTTC. Its translation is CASSRPGGTGSRGYTF.

The V call is TRBV28, the J call TRBJ1-1; D unclear. The germline V gene has CDR1 MDHEN and CDR2 SYDVKM. The CDR3 runs to 15 residues. Trimming removed 6 bases from V and 2 bases from J, with 16 bases in between. The CDR3 DNA sequence: TGTGCCAGCAGCCCCCCGGGGAGGGCCAACACTGAAGCTTTCTTT. Its protein is CASSPPGRANTEAFF.

The chain has TRBV7-9 and TRBJ2-3, with 11 bases lining up with TRBD2. Germline loops: CDR1 SEHNR, CDR2 FQNEAQ (reference sequence). The V and J ends lost 2 bases and 1 base, in that order; junction bases with no gene match: 5. The CDR3 totals 17 residues. CDR3 sequence: CASSLSTSGIGTDTQYF. In DNA form, the CDR3 reads TGTGCCAGCAGCTTATCGACTAGCGGGATCGGCACAGATACGCAGTATTTT.

This clone was seen only a few times. J is TRBJ2-7 and V is TRBV7-2, with a possible D match to TRBD1 (6 bases). The CDR3 is 14 residues long. The germline CDR1 and CDR2 sequences are SGHTA and FQGNSA. Trimming took 5 bases from V and 2 from J, leaving 13 bases between them. CDR3 sequence (DNA): TGTGCCAGCAGCGACAGGTCCCCGACCTACGAGCAGTACTTC. It codes for CASSDRSPTYEQYF.

CDR3 nucleotides: TGTGCCTGGGTACCGGGCCCAGGGACCGGGGAGCTGTTTTTT. Translated: CAWVPGPGTGELFF. The chain couples TRBV30 to TRBJ2-2; possibly TRBD1 for D (5 bases). V shed 5 bases and J shed 5 bases, with 15 bases lying between them. This CDR3 contains 14 residues. Germline CDR1 and CDR2: GTSNPN and SVGIG (reference sequence).

The chain couples TRBV2 to TRBJ2-2; D may be TRBD1 (5 bases). The V end was cut by 6 bases, the J end by 0 bases, with 8 bases between. The CDR3 totals 14 residues. The germline V gene has CDR1 SNHLY and CDR2 FYNNEI. The CDR3 loop is CASRIRANTGELFF. CDR3 DNA: TGTGCCAGCAGAATCAGGGCGAACACCGGGGAGCTGTTTTTT.

This clone was recorded a few times. The chain carries TRBV21-1 and TRBJ2-7; TRBD1, the D gene given by the table, was not confirmed from the DNA. TRBV21-1 is a recognized pseudogene. This CDR3 comprises 15 residues. CDR3 nucleotide sequence: TGTGCCAGCAGCAAAGTGGCAGGGGGAGGTTACGAGCAGTACTTC. This translates into CASSKVAGGGYEQYF.

This clone was recorded only once. As DNA, the CDR3 is TGCGCCAGCAGCACAAGGGGGCAGGGCGGCACTAATGAAAAACTGTTTTTT. Translated: CASSTRGQGGTNEKLFF. The genes are TRBV5-1 and TRBJ1-4; 7 bases are a match to TRBD1. The junction had 11 bases not matched to a gene; V was cut back by 4 bases and J by 2 bases. This CDR3 is built from 17 residues. Germline V lookup: CDR1 SGHRS, CDR2 YFSETQ. Together with reference TRBV5-1 and TRBJ1-4, the CDR3 gives the full variable domain: KAGVTQTPRYLIKTRGQQVTLSCSPISGHRSVSWYQQTPGQGLQFLFEYFSETQRNKGNFPGRFSGRQFSNSRSEMNVSTLELGDSALYLCASSTRGQGGTNEKLFFGSGTQLSVL.

This chain connects TRBV30 to TRBJ2-2; maybe TRBD2 (5 bases). Per the germline V gene, CDR1 is GTSNPN and CDR2 is SVGIG (reference sequence). Trimming pared 0 bases from V and 8 bases from J, leaving 10 bases between. The CDR3 extends over 13 amino acids. The CDR3 here is CAWSVMGSGELFF. Here the CDR3 DNA reads TGTGCCTGGAGTGTGATGGGGAGTGGGGAGCTGTTTTTT.